This T cell receptor (beta chain) derives from a study of blood T cell repertoires in COVID-19 (dated by TCRdb to 2018 to 2020). With respect to the entire study: Samples covering the acute and convalescent phases of COVID-19 were provided by collaborators in the United States, Italy and Spain. The material from the prospective study consisted of cDNA or gDNA derived from T cells, B-cell-depleted T cells, or PBMCs. Deeply sampled blood TCRbeta repertoires from subjects exposed to, actively infected with, or recovered from COVID-19 were included in the dataset. A freely available public database, intended as a resource for researchers studying the immune response to SARS-CoV-2, is where the repertoires were released. Samples came from the ongoing ImmuneRACE study (first 160 participants) plus 1,254 subjects from 6 global collaborators. Nearly every sample came with metadata listing a de-identified subject ID, COVID-19 status, age in years and sex. Where available, HLA class I and class II types were taken from metadata supplied by the sample provider and were not determined by assay-based typing.

A second Seattle source provided samples from volunteer blood donors who had recovered from COVID-19. Each collaborating institution followed its own protocols to collect whole blood in K2EDTA tubes. For TCRbeta analysis, collaborator samples were shipped as frozen whole blood, as isolated PBMCs, or as DNA extracted from either sample type. A remark on this clone: Its cognate antigen has yet to be identified. Base qualities are missing; no much larger clone stands one base away.

The germline V gene encodes CDR1 SGHTA and CDR2 FQGTGA. The germline V end is reduced by 5 bases and the J end by 5 bases; junction bases left unmatched: 10. Reading from cysteine to phenylalanine, the CDR3 counts 17 amino acids. Only the CDR3 part of the read is kept: 51 bases, read in frame from the first base. The immunoSEQ Assay, a bias-controlled multiplex PCR, was used to amplify TCRbeta CDR3 regions from genomic DNA. The authors processed their data as follows. Nucleated cell counts per sample were estimated from amplification of reference gene primers within the assay. To quantify the absolute abundance of each unique TCRbeta CDR3 rearrangement, sequence reads were collapsed and filtered. For each sample, productive Simpson clonality was calculated as the square root of Simpson's diversity index across productive rearrangements. In TCRdb, the immuneACCESS table is reduced to in-frame sequences with V and J assigned. These tables do not hold every clone; where another copy was compared, an unresolved V gene accounts for under half, and the others remain unexplained. V, J and clone size are taken as reported in that table, and D and trimming were inferred from the DNA itself. For this sample the table gives around 280,000 clones, of which roughly 87% were detected only once. The ten most abundant clones make up about 2.2% of the sample.

Points the paper makes about the study in general: The quantity of clinical and demographic metadata differed by source and by participant and was supplied without curation.

The clonotype was recovered from a woman between 50 and 59 years old who had recovered from COVID-19. The sequence joins TRBV7-3 to TRBJ1-5, with 12 middle bases fitting TRBD1. Sequenced: peripheral blood. The CDR3 protein is CASSRRDRGLWDQPQHF. The DNA reads TGTGCCAGCAGCCGCCGGGACAGGGGGCTTTGGGATCAGCCCCAGCATTTT.